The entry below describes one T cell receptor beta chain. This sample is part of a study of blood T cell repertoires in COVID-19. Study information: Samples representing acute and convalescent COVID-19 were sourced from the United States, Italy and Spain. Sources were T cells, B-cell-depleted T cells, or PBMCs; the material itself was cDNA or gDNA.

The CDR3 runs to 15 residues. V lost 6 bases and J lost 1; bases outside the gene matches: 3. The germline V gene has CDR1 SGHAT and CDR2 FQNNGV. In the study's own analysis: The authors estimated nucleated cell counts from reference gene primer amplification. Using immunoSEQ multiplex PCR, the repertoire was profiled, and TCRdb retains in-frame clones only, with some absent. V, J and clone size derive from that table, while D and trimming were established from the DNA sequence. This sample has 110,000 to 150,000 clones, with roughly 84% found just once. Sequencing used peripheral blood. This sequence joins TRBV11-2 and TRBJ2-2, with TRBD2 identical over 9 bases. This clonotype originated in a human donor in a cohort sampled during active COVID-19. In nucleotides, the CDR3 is TGTGCCAGCAGGCGGGGGGGCGGGAACACCGGGGAGCTGTTTTTT. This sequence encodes CASRRGGGNTGELFF.